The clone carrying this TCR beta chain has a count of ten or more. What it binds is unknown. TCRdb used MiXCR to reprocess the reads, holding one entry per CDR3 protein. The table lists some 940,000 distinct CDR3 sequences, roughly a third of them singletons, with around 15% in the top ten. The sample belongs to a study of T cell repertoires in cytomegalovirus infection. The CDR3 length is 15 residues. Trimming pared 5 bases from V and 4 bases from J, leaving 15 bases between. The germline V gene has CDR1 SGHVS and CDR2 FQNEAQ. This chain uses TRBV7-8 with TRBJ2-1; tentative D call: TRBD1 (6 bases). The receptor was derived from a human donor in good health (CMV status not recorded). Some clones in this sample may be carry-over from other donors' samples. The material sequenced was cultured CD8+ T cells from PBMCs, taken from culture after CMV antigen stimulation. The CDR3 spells CASSLDGGGYNEQFF. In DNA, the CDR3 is TGTGCCAGCAGCCTCGATGGGGGCGGGTACAATGAGCAGTTCTTC. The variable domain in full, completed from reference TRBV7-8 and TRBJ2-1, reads GAGVSQSPRYKVAKRGQDVALRCDPISGHVSLFWYQQALGQGPEFLTYFQNEAQLDKSGLPSDRFFAERPEGSVSTLKIQRTQQEDSAVYLCASSLDGGGYNEQFFGPGTRLTVL.